These 5 T cell receptor beta chains were all obtained from the same sample, sequenced in a study of OX40 agonist ivuxolimab in advanced cancers. Libraries were prepared through the immunoSEQ multiplex PCR assay. What TCRdb holds here is the immuneACCESS table cut down to in-frame rearrangements. Part of the clones is not present; checked against another copy, under half of the missing clones reflect an unresolved V gene, and the others are unexplained. Within this sample are about 70,000 clones, with around 88% of them counted one time only. The ten top clones hold approximately 2.6% of the sample. The sequenced sample was CD4+ or CD8+ T cells sorted from blood, obtained in a trial of the OX40 agonist ivuxolimab. The receptors derive from an adult with an advanced solid tumor such as melanoma, head and neck, liver or kidney cancer.

The chain is built from TRBV7-6 and TRBJ2-6; D gene ambiguous. Trimming cost V 4 bases and J 0 bases, with 4 bases left between them. The CDR3 runs 14 residues. The V gene's germline CDR1 is SGHVS and CDR2 FNYEAQ. The CDR3 nucleotides are TGTGCCAGCAGCTCCGTCTCTGGGGCCAACGTCCTGACTTTC. Residues: CASSSVSGANVLTF.

The gene calls are TRBV5-4 and TRBJ2-5; D gene uncertain. V was cut by 0 bases and J by 4 bases, with 7 bases left in between. There are 13 residues in the CDR3. Germline V gene sequence: CDR1 SGHNT, CDR2 YYREEE (reference sequence). CDR3 region: CASSLGWGETQYF. The CDR3 DNA reads as TGTGCCAGCAGCTTGGGCTGGGGAGAGACCCAGTACTTC. The complete variable domain, with remaining parts taken from reference TRBV5-4 and TRBJ2-5, reads ETGVTQSPTHLIKTRGQQVTLRCSSQSGHNTVSWYQQALGQGPQFIFQYYREEENGRGNFPPRFSGLQFPNYSSELNVNALELDDSALYLCASSLGWGETQYFGPGTRLLVL.

The J gene is TRBJ2-2, the V gene TRBV11-3, with 9 bases identical to TRBD1. This CDR3 comprises 15 residues. V lost 5 bases to trimming and J lost 1 base; unmatched junction nucleotides: 2. Germline values: CDR1 SGHNT, CDR2 YENEEA. DNA for the CDR3: TGTGCCAGCAGCCCGGGACAGGGGAACACCGGGGAGCTGTTTTTT. Translated: CASSPGQGNTGELFF.

V is TRBV28 and J is TRBJ2-3; 7 bases align to TRBD1. Germline V gives CDR1 MDHEN, CDR2 SYDVKM. This CDR3 is 18 amino acids long. The V gene end was trimmed by 1 base and the J gene end by 2 bases; junction bases not matched to a gene: 12. The DNA for the CDR3 is TGTGCCAGCAGTTTATCGAGGGTGAGGGACAGTCCCACAGATACGCAGTATTTT. Translated, it gives CASSLSRVRDSPTDTQYF.

This clone was seen a handful of times. The chain employs TRBV9 and TRBJ1-4; D gene uncertain. The CDR3 runs to 14 residues. Trimming took off 4 bases at V and 6 bases at J, with 13 bases between the two ends. Germline V gene sequence: CDR1 SGDLS, CDR2 YYNGEE. The CDR3 protein is CASSPGNRDEKLFF. CDR3 nucleotide sequence: TGTGCCAGCAGCCCGGGTAATAGGGATGAAAAACTGTTTTTT.